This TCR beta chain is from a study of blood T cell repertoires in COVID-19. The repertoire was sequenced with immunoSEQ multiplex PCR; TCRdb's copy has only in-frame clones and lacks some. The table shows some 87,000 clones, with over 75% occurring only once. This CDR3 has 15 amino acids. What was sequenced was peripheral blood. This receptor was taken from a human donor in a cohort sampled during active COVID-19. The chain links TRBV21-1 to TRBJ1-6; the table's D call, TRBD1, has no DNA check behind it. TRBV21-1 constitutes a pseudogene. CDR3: CASSNRGQENPILHF. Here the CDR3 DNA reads TGTGCCAGCAGCAATCGGGGACAGGAGAACCCGATCCTCCACTTT.